This passage covers 4 T cell receptor beta chains from one sample sequenced in a study of cytomegalovirus exposure and HLA in healthy donors. In the PCR, 60 Vbeta and 13 Jbeta primers were used. Produced via immunoSEQ multiplex PCR; TCRdb's table is partial and in-frame only. The sample includes more than 110,000 clones, roughly 80% of them seen just once. The sample was PBMCs. These receptor sequences come from a woman aged 45-65 years in good health and CMV-seropositive.

The chain combines TRBV25-1 with TRBJ2-4; D might be TRBD1 (6 bases). The CDR3 consists of 13 residues. Trimming pared 9 bases from V and 5 bases from J, leaving 14 bases between. CDR1 is MGHDK and CDR2 is SYGVNS in the germline V gene. CDR3 nucleotide sequence: TGTGCCAGTCAGGGGTGGAGAGAAAACATTCAGTACTTC. It specifies CASQGWRENIQYF. Drawing the rest from reference TRBV25-1 and TRBJ2-4, the complete variable domain is EADIYQTPRYLVIGTGKKITLECSQTMGHDKMYWYQQDPGMELHLIHYSYGVNSTEKGDLSSESTVSRIRTEHFPLTLESARPSHTSQYLCASQGWRENIQYFGAGTRLSVL.

This chain joins TRBV13 and TRBJ1-6; D gene unclear. The germline gives CDR1 PRHDT, CDR2 FYEKMQ (reference sequence). CDR3 length: 15 residues. The V end lost 4 bases, the J end lost 4 bases, and 11 bases lay between the germline ends. CDR3: CASSSGSPYNSPLHF. As DNA, the CDR3 is TGTGCCAGCAGCTCCGGGAGTCCGTATAATTCACCCCTCCACTTT.

The chain employs TRBV7-9 and TRBJ1-5; D remains unclear. Germline CDR1 and CDR2: SEHNR and FQNEAQ (reference sequence). The CDR3 loop spans 14 amino acids. V lost 2 bases, J lost 4 bases, and 9 bases lay in between. This CDR3 is CASSLTDSNQPQHF. The CDR3 bases are TGTGCCAGCAGCTTAACAGATTCTAATCAGCCCCAGCATTTT.

The DNA of the CDR3 is TGCGCCAGCAGCCAAGATTCTGTTTGGGGAGGTTATAGCAATCAGCCCCAGCATTTT. This translates into CASSQDSVWGGYSNQPQHF. The chain has TRBV4-1 and TRBJ1-5; D remains unclear. CDR3 length: 19 residues. Deletions cut 0 bases from V and 0 bases from J, with 18 bases between. The germline CDR1 and CDR2 sequences are MGHRA and YSYEKL.